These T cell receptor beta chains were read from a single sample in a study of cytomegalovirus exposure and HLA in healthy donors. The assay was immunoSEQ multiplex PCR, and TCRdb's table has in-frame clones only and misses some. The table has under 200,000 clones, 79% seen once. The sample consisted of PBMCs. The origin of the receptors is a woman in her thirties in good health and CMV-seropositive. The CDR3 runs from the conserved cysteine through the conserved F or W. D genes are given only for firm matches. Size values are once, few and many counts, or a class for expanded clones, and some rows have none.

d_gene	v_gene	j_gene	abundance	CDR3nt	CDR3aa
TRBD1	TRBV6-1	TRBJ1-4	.	TGTGCCAGCAGTGTTACAGGGGGCGAAAAACTGTTTTTT	CASSVTGGEKLFF
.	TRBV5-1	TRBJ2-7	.	TGCGCCAGCAGCTTGACCAGGACAGTTAGCTACGAGCAGTACTTC	CASSLTRTVSYEQYF
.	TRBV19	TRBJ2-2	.	TGTGCCAGTAGACCCCCGAGGGTGAACACCGGGGAGCTGTTTTTT	CASRPPRVNTGELFF
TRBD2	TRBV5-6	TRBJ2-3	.	TGTGCCAGCAGCCATGGGACTAGCGGAAGCACAGATACGCAGTATTTT	CASSHGTSGSTDTQYF
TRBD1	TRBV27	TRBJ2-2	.	TGTGCCAGCAGTTACAAGACGACAGGGCCCGGGGAGCTGTTTTTT	CASSYKTTGPGELFF
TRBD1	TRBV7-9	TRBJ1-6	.	TGTGCCAGCAGCCACGACAGGGTTATCACATATTCACCCCTCCACTTT	CASSHDRVITYSPLHF
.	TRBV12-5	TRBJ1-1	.	TGTGCTAGTGGGCACTACACTGAAGCTTTCTTT	CASGHYTEAFF
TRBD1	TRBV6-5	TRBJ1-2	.	TGTGCCAGCAGTTACCGGGACAGGGGAATCTATGGCTACACCTTC	CASSYRDRGIYGYTF
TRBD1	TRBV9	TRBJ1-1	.	TGTGCCAGCAGCGTGGGACAGGGGGCCTTGGGCGCTGAAGCTTTCTTT	CASSVGQGALGAEAFF
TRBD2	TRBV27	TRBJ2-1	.	TGTGCCAGCAGTTTATTACTAGCGGGAGGGCGTGAGCAGTTCTTC	CASSLLLAGGREQFF
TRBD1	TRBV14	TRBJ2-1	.	TGTGCCAGCAGCCAAGGAAGGGGGCGGCAGTTCTTC	CASSQGRGRQFF
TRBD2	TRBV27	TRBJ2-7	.	TGTGCCAGCAGTTTGACTAGCGGATCCTCCTACGAGCAGTACTTC	CASSLTSGSSYEQYF
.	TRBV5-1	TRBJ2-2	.	TGCGCCAGCAGCTTCCACGAGGGCGGGGAGCTGTTTTTT	CASSFHEGGELFF
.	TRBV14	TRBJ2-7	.	TGTGCCAGCAGCCAAAGACAGACCGCATCCTACGAGCAGTACTTC	CASSQRQTASYEQYF
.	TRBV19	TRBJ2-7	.	TGTGCCAGTAGCCAACAGGGCCCTAGCTCCTACGAGCAGTACTTC	CASSQQGPSSYEQYF
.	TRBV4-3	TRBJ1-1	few	TGCGCCAGCAGCCAAGATGGCGGGGGACGGGGTGGCAGCACTGAAGCTTTCTTT	CASSQDGGGRGGSTEAFF
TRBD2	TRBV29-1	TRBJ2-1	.	TGCAGCGTTAGCGAACTAGCGGGGAGTTACAATGAGCAGTTCTTC	CSVSELAGSYNEQFF
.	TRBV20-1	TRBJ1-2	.	TGCAGCGCTCTGGACACTTATGGCTACACCTTC	CSALDTYGYTF
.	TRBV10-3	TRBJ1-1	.	TGTGCCATCAGTCGACCTGGGGGCGGGACTGAAGCTTTCTTT	CAISRPGGGTEAFF
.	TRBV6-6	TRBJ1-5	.	TGTGCCAGCAGTTACTCAGGGGGACGGCAGCCCCAGCATTTT	CASSYSGGRQPQHF
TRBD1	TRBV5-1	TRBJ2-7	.	TGCGCCAGCAGCTTACAATACCCGGGACAGGGGGTCTACGAGCAGTACTTC	CASSLQYPGQGVYEQYF
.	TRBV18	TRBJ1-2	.	TGTGCCAGCTCACCCGTCGGGGTAGTTCGCTATGGCTACACCTTC	CASSPVGVVRYGYTF
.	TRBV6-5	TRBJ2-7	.	TGTGCCAGCAGCCTGGAGGGGACCTACGAGCAGTACTTC	CASSLEGTYEQYF
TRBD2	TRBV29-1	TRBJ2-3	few	TGCAGCGTTACTAGACCGGGACTAGGTTTTCGCACAGATACGCAGTATTTT	CSVTRPGLGFRTDTQYF
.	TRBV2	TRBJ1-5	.	TGTGCCAGCAGGGGAATCGACAGGTCCGATCAGCCCCAGCATTTT	CASRGIDRSDQPQHF
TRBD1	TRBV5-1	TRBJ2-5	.	TGCGCCAGCAGCCTTAAGGGGGCCGAGACCCAGTACTTC	CASSLKGAETQYF
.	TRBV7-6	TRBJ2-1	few	TGTGCCAGCAGCTTAGGGCGGGACTCCTACAATGAGCAGTTCTTC	CASSLGRDSYNEQFF
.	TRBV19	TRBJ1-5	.	TGTGCCAGTAGTACCAGAGCAGGGCACAATCAGCCCCAGCATTTT	CASSTRAGHNQPQHF
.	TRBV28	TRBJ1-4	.	TGTGCCAGCAGCCTCTGGGGCACTGGGAATGAAAAACTGTTTTTT	CASSLWGTGNEKLFF
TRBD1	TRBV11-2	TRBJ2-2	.	TGTGCCAGCAGCTTAGGCAGGGGGCGGAACACCGGGGAGCTGTTTTTT	CASSLGRGRNTGELFF
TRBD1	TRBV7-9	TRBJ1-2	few	TGTGCCAGCAGCTACCCGACAGGGAACTATGGCTACACCTTC	CASSYPTGNYGYTF
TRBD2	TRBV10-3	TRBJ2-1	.	TGTGCCATCAGTGATAGCGGGAGTAGGAATGAGCAGTTCTTC	CAISDSGSRNEQFF
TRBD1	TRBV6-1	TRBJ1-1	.	TGTGCCAGCAGGGACAGGGAGAACACTGAAGCTTTCTTT	CASRDRENTEAFF
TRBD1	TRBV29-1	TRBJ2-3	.	TGCAGCGTGGCTACAGGGGGCTACACAGATACGCAGTATTTT	CSVATGGYTDTQYF
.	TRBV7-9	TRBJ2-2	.	TGTGCCAGCAGCTTATCGGTTACCGGGGAGCTGTTTTTT	CASSLSVTGELFF
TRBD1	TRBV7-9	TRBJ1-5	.	TGTGCCAGCCAGAACGACAGGGTAAACAATCAGCCCCAGCATTTT	CASQNDRVNNQPQHF
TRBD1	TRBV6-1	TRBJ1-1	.	TGTGCCAGCAGCGGGACAGGTTTGACTGAAGCTTTCTTT	CASSGTGLTEAFF
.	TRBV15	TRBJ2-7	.	TGTGCCACGCAGGGGGAGGTATCCTACGAGCAGTACTTC	CATQGEVSYEQYF
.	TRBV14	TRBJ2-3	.	TGTGCCAGCAGCCAAGAGTGGGGGCGGGCCACAGATACGCAGTATTTT	CASSQEWGRATDTQYF
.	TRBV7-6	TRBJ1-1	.	TGTGCCAGCAGCTTAGTTGCGAGTAACACTGAAGCTTTCTTT	CASSLVASNTEAFF
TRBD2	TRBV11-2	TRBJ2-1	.	TGTGCCAGCACCCATAGCGGGAGCTCCTACAATGAGCAGTTCTTC	CASTHSGSSYNEQFF
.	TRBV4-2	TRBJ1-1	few	TGTGCCAGCAGCCAAGACGGGTCTGTTGGGGCCACTGAAGCTTTCTTT	CASSQDGSVGATEAFF
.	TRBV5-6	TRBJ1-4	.	TGTGCCAGCAGCCCAAAACTATCCCGGGTTACTAATGAAAAACTGTTTTTT	CASSPKLSRVTNEKLFF
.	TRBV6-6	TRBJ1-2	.	TGTGCCAGCAGTTACTCAATTCAGGCGGGGGGGGGCTACACCTTC	CASSYSIQAGGGYTF
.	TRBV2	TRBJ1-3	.	TGTGCCAGCACCACACAGAGAACTGGAAACACCATATATTTT	CASTTQRTGNTIYF
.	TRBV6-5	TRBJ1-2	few	TGTGCCAGCAGTTACGACAGCAACTATGGCTACACCTTC	CASSYDSNYGYTF
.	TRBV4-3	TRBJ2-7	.	TGCGCCAGCAGCTACGGGCCAGGGTCAGGGGCCTACGAGCAGTACTTC	CASSYGPGSGAYEQYF
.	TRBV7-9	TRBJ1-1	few	TGTGCCAGCAGCCAATTAGTAACCTCAGGAAGTGAAGCTTTCTTT	CASSQLVTSGSEAFF
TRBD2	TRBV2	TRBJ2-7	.	TGTGCCAGCAGTCAGGAGGGACTAGCGGGAATTTTCTCCTACGAGCAGTACTTC	CASSQEGLAGIFSYEQYF
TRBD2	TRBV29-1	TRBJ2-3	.	TGCAGCGTTGATGGGCTAGCGGGAGAGAGCACAGATACGCAGTATTTT	CSVDGLAGESTDTQYF